One sample yielded the 15 T cell receptor beta chains listed below, sequenced in a study of cytomegalovirus exposure and HLA in healthy donors. PCR amplification relied on 60 Vbeta primers (plus 13 Jbeta primers). Sequenced by immunoSEQ multiplex PCR; TCRdb stores in-frame clones only, minus some. The sample holds approximately 190,000 clones, more than 70% seen once. Sequencing was carried out using PBMCs. These receptors came from a man in his forties in good health and CMV-seropositive.

A note on this clone: A much larger clone sits a single nucleotide away, making a read error possible. J is TRBJ2-1 and V is TRBV5-6; D is uncertain. The CDR3 extends over 11 amino acids. Germline V CDR1 and CDR2: SGHDT, YYEEEE. V shed 4 bases and J shed 5 bases, with 4 bases lying between them. The CDR3 here is CASSGDNEQFF. Written as DNA, the CDR3 is TGTGCCAGCAGCGGAGACAATGAGCAGTTCTTC.

The rearrangement uses TRBV7-9 and TRBJ1-4; D uncertain. CDR3 length: 15 residues. Germline CDR1 and CDR2: SEHNR and FQNEAQ (reference sequence). V shed 2 bases and J shed 0 bases, with 7 bases lying between them. CDR3 sequence reads: CASSLTVTTNEKLFF. The CDR3 nucleotides are TGTGCCAGCAGCTTAACAGTCACAACTAATGAAAAACTGTTTTTT.

The gene calls are TRBV4-3 and TRBJ2-5; TRBD2 matches 11 bases. Germline V gene lookup returns CDR1 LGHNA and CDR2 YSLEER. The CDR3 is 19 amino acids. With 0 bases clipped from V and 6 bases from J, the junction kept 15 bases outside the gene matches. The chain's CDR3 is CASSQDPPHSGRAAKTQYF. CDR3 nucleotide sequence: TGCGCCAGCAGCCAAGATCCGCCCCATAGCGGGAGGGCCGCGAAGACCCAGTACTTC.

J is TRBJ1-2 and V is TRBV14; tentative D call: TRBD1 (5 bases). Per the germline V gene, CDR1 is SGHDN and CDR2 is FVKESK. The V gene lost 1 base and the J gene lost 2 bases, with 14 bases spanning the gap. This CDR3 has 16 residues. The CDR3 loop is CASSQGPQGKNYGYTF. The CDR3 DNA reads as TGTGCCAGCAGCCAAGGACCGCAGGGAAAGAACTATGGCTACACCTTC.

This clone came up a few times. Other DNA sequences of this sample code for an identical CDR3. This chain links TRBV5-1 with TRBJ2-1; TRBD2 is a possible D gene (6 bases). Germline values: CDR1 SGHRS, CDR2 YFSETQ. V was cut by 0 bases and J by 0 bases, with 10 bases left in between. The CDR3 totals 16 residues. The CDR3: CASSLDGGGSYNEQFF. CDR3 DNA: TGCGCCAGCAGCTTGGACGGGGGAGGCTCCTACAATGAGCAGTTCTTC.

V and J are TRBV7-9 and TRBJ2-1, with 10 bases fitting TRBD2. In germline, CDR1 is SEHNR, CDR2 FQNEAQ (reference sequence). The CDR3 is made up of 15 amino acids. The junction had 4 bases not matched to a gene; V was cut back by 6 bases and J by 2 bases. CDR3 protein: CASSFGLAAYNEQFF. The CDR3 DNA reads TGTGCCAGCAGTTTTGGACTAGCGGCCTACAATGAGCAGTTCTTC.

The rearrangement links TRBV2 to TRBJ1-2; D call uncertain. The CDR3 has 13 residues. With 4 bases removed from V and 1 base from J, the gap between germline ends came to 7 bases. Germline V CDR1 and CDR2: SNHLY, FYNNEI. The CDR3 here is CASSADYNYGYTF. The DNA for the CDR3 is TGTGCCAGCAGTGCAGACTATAACTATGGCTACACCTTC.

CDR3 sequence (DNA): TGTGCCAGCTTACGGTCAGGGGGTGAAAAACTGTTTTTT. The encoded protein is CASLRSGGEKLFF. The J gene is TRBJ1-4, the V gene TRBV6-6, with 7 bases lining up with TRBD1. The CDR3 spans 13 residues. V lost 8 bases, J lost 7 bases, and 7 bases stayed unmatched. Per germline, CDR1 MNHNY and CDR2 SVGAGI (reference sequence).

V is TRBV9 and J is TRBJ2-2, with 8 bases that match TRBD1. The CDR3 spans 16 residues. Looked up from germline, CDR1 is SGDLS and CDR2 is YYNGEE. Trimming removed 6 bases from V and 4 bases from J; junction bases left unmatched: 11. The CDR3 loop reads CASTSGQGLLTGELFF. The CDR3 nucleotides are TGTGCCAGCACCTCAGGACAGGGCCTACTCACCGGGGAGCTGTTTTTT.

The chain joins TRBV18 to TRBJ2-6; 12 bases are a match to TRBD1. CDR1 and CDR2 (germline): KGHSH, LQKENI. Losses at the gene ends were 4 bases for V and 3 bases for J; bases not matched to a gene: 4. This CDR3 comprises 17 residues. This CDR3 is CASSLGTGGRGANVLTF. CDR3 nucleotide sequence: TGTGCCAGCTCACTCGGGACAGGGGGCCGTGGGGCCAACGTCCTGACTTTC.

This clone was observed a few times. CDR3 residues: CASSLLLNYGYTF. The CDR3 region has the DNA TGTGCCAGCAGCTTACTTCTAAACTATGGCTACACCTTC. This chain links TRBV7-2 with TRBJ1-2; D is unresolved. CDR1 and CDR2 from the germline V gene are SGHTA and FQGNSA. V was cut by 2 bases and J by 2 bases, with 6 bases left in between. This CDR3 has 13 amino acids.

V gene TRBV7-9 combines with J gene TRBJ1-2; D is perhaps TRBD1 (5 bases). This CDR3 has 13 amino acids. Trimming left V 3 bases short and J 6 bases short, with 11 bases between. Germline-derived CDR1 and CDR2 are SEHNR and FQNEAQ (reference sequence). This CDR3 is CASSFTGLNGYTF. CDR3 coding DNA: TGTGCCAGCAGCTTCACAGGTCTTAATGGCTACACCTTC.

The chain carries TRBV19 and TRBJ1-2, with D perhaps matching TRBD1 (6 bases). This CDR3 contains 16 residues. Germline CDR1 is LNHDA and CDR2 is SQIVND (reference sequence). V was pared by 1 base and J by 4 bases, with 16 bases between. CDR3 loop: CASSIGGHREVYGYTF. Here the CDR3 DNA reads TGTGCCAGTAGTATAGGGGGCCACAGGGAAGTCTATGGCTACACCTTC. Looking up the rest from reference TRBV19 and TRBJ1-2 gives the full variable domain: DGGITQSPKYLFRKEGQNVTLSCEQNLNHDAMYWYRQDPGQGLRLIYYSQIVNDFQKGDIAEGYSVSREKKESFPLTVTSAQKNPTAFYLCASSIGGHREVYGYTFGSGTRLTVV.

This clone was seen a few times. This chain joins TRBV5-6 and TRBJ2-1; 10 bases are a match to TRBD2. This CDR3 has 16 residues. The junction had 6 bases not matched to a gene; V was cut back by 3 bases and J by 3 bases. CDR1 is SGHDT, CDR2 YYEEEE, per germline. The CDR3 DNA follows: TGTGCCAGCAGCTCCTTACTAGCGGGATTCTACAATGAGCAGTTCTTC. Translating it yields CASSSLLAGFYNEQFF.

Here the CDR3 DNA reads TGTGCCACCAGCAGGAACAGGGGATTGTACAATGAGCAGTTCTTC. Translating gives CATSRNRGLYNEQFF. This rearrangement joins TRBV15 to TRBJ2-1; 7 bases map to TRBD1. CDR1 is LNHNV, CDR2 YYDKDF, per germline (reference sequence). This CDR3 comprises 15 residues. J gave up 4 bases and V 3 bases, and 6 bases lay outside the gene matches.